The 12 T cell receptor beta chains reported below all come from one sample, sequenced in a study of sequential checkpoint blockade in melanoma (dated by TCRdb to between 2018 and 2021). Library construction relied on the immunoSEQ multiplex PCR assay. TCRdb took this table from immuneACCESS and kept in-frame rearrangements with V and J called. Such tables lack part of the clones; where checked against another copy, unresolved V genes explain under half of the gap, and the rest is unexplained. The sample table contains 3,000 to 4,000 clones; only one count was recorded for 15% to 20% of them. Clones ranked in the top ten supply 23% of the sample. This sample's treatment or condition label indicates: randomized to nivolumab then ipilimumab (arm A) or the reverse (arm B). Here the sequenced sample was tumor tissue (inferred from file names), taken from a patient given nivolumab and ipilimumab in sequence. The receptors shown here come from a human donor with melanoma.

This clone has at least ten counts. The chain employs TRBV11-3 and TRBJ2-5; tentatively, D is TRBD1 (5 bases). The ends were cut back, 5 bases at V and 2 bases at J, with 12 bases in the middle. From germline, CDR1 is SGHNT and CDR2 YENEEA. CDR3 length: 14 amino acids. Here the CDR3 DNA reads TGTGCCAGCAGCCGCGACAGCCTTCAAGAGACCCAGTACTTC. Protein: CASSRDSLQETQYF.

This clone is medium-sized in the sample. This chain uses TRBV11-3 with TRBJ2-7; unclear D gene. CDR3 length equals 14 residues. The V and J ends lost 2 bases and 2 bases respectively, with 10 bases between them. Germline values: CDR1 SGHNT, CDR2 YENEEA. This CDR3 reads CASSLIPGTYEQYF. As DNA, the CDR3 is TGTGCCAGCAGCTTAATCCCAGGTACCTACGAGCAGTACTTC.

As DNA, the CDR3 is TGTGCCACCAGCAGAGACTCAACCGGGACAGGGGGTGAAAAACTGTTTTTT. This gives the protein CATSRDSTGTGGEKLFF. The chain uses TRBV15 and TRBJ1-4, with 11 bases aligning to TRBD1. Germline loops: CDR1 LNHNV, CDR2 YYDKDF (reference sequence). Trimming removed 0 bases from V and 7 bases from J; junction bases left unmatched: 7. This CDR3 spans 17 amino acids.

This chain's CDR3 is CATSTLTGATNEKLFF. In DNA form, the CDR3 reads TGTGCCACCAGCACACTAACAGGGGCAACTAATGAAAAACTGTTTTTT. The chain combines TRBV15 with TRBJ1-4; 7 bases align to TRBD1. This CDR3 comprises 16 residues. Germline values: CDR1 LNHNV, CDR2 YYDKDF (reference sequence). Trimming cost V 4 bases and J 0 bases; bases outside gene matches: 5.

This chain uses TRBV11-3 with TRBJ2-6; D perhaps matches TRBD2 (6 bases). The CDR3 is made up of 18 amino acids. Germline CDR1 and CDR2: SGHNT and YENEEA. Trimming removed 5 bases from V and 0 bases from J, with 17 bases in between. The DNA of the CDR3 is TGTGCCAGCAGCCAGTACTCCACGGGGGACTCTGGGGCCAACGTCCTGACTTTC. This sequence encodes CASSQYSTGDSGANVLTF.

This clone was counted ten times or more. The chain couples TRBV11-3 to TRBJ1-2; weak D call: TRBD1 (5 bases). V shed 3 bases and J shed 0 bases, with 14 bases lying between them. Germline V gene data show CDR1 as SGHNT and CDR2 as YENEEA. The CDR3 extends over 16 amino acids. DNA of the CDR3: TGTGCCAGCAGCTTGGTTGACAGCCGGGCTAACTATGGCTACACCTTC. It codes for CASSLVDSRANYGYTF. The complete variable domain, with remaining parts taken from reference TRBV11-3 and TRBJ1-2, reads EAGVVQSPRYKIIEKKQPVAFWCNPISGHNTLYWYLQNLGQGPELLIRYENEEAVDDSQLPKDRFSAERLKGVDSTLKIQPAELGDSAVYLCASSLVDSRANYGYTFGSGTRLTVV.

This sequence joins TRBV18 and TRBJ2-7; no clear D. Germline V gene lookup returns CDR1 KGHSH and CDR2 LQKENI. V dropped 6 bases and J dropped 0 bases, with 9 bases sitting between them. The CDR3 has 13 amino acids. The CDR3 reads CASSTLSSYEQYF. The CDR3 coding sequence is TGTGCCAGCTCCACACTAAGCTCCTACGAGCAGTACTTC.

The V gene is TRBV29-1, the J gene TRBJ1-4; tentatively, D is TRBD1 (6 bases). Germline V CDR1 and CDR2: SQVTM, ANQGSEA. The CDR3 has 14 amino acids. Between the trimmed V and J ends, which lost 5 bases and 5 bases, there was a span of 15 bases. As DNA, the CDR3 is TGCAGCGTTTCCCGGACAGTGGGGAATGAAAAACTGTTTTTT. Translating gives CSVSRTVGNEKLFF.

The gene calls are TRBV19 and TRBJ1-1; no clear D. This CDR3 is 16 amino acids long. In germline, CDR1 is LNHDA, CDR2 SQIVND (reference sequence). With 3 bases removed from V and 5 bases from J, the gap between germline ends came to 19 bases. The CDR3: CASSIVLTRSGTEAFF. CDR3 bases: TGTGCCAGTAGTATCGTGTTGACCAGGTCGGGAACTGAAGCTTTCTTT.

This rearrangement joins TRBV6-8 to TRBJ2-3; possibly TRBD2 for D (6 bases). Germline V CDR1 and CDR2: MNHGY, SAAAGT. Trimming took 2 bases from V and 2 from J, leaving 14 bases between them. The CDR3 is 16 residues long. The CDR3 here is CASSYGLTAYTDTQYF. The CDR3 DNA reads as TGTGCCAGCAGTTACGGACTAACGGCCTACACAGATACGCAGTATTTT.

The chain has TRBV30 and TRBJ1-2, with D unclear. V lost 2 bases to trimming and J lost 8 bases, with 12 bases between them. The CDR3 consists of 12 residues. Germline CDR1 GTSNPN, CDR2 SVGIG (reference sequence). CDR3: CAWSRQTGGYTF. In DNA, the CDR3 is TGTGCCTGGAGTAGGCAGACGGGGGGCTACACCTTC.

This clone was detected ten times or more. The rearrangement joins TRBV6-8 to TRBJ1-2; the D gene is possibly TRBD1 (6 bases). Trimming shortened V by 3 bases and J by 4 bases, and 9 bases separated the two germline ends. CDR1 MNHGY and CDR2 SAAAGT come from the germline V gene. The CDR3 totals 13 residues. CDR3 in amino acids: CASSYRGTYGYTF. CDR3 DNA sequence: TGTGCCAGCAGTTATAGGGGGACCTATGGCTACACCTTC.